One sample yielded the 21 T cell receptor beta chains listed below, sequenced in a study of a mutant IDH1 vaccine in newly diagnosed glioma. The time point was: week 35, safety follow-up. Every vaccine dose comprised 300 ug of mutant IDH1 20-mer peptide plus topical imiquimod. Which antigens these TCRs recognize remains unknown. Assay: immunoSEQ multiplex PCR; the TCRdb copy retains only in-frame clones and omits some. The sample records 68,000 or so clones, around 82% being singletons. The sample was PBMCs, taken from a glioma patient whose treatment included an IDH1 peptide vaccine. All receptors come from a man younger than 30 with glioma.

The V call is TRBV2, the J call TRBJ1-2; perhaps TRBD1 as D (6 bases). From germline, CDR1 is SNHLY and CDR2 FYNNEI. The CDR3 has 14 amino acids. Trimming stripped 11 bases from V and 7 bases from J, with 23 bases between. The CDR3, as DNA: TGTGCCGAGTTTACAGGAGGGGGTTTTAGTGGCTACACCTTC. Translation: CAEFTGGGFSGYTF. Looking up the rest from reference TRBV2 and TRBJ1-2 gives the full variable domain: EPEVTQTPSHQVTQMGQEVILRCVPISNHLYFYWYRQILGQKVEFLVSFYNNEISEKSEIFDDQFSVERPDGSNFTLKIRSTKLEDSAMYFCAEFTGGGFSGYTFGSGTRLTVV.

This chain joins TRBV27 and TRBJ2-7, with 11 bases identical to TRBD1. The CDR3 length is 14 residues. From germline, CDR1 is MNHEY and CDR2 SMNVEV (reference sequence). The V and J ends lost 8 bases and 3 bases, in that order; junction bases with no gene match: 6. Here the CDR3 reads CASGGGTGGYEQYF. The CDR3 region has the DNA TGTGCCAGCGGGGGGGGGACAGGGGGCTACGAGCAGTACTTC.

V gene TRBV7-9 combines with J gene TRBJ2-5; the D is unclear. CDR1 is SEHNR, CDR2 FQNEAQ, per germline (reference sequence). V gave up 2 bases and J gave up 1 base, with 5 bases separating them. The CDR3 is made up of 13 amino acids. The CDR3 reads CASSLTVQETQYF. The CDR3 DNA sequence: TGTGCCAGCAGCTTAACGGTCCAAGAGACCCAGTACTTC. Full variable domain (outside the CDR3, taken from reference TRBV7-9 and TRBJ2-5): DTGVSQNPRHKITKRGQNVTFRCDPISEHNRLYWYRQTLGQGPEFLTYFQNEAQLEKSRLLSDRFSAERPKGSFSTLEIQRTEQGDSAMYLCASSLTVQETQYFGPGTRLLVL.

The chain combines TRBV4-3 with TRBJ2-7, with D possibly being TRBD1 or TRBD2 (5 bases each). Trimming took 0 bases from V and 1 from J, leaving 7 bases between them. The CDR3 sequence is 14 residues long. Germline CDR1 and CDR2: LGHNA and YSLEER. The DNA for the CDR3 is TGCGCCAGCAGCCAAGAGGGACGGTCCTACGAGCAGTACTTC. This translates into CASSQEGRSYEQYF.

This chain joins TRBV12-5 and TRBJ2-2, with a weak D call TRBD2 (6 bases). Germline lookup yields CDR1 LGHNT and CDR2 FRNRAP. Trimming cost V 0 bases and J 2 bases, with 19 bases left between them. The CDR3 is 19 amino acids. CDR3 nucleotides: TGTGCTAGTGGTTTGGTAAGGAGGGAGAGGGGAGAAAACACCGGGGAGCTGTTTTTT. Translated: CASGLVRRERGENTGELFF.

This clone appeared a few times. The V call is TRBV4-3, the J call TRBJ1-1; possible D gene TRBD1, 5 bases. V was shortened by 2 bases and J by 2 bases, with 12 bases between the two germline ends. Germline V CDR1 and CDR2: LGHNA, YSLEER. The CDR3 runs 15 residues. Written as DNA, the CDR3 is TGCGCCAGCAGCCAATCTCGAGGGGTAAACACTGAAGCTTTCTTT. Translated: CASSQSRGVNTEAFF.

CDR3 sequence (DNA): TGTGCCAGCAGCTTGGAGGGCAGGGAAGGAACTGAAGCTTTCTTT. Translated: CASSLEGREGTEAFF. This chain joins TRBV5-5 and TRBJ1-1; D possibly corresponds to TRBD1 (5 bases). Germline-derived CDR1 and CDR2 are SGHKS and YYEKEE (reference sequence). The V end was cut by 0 bases, the J end by 5 bases, with 14 bases between. The CDR3 spans 15 residues.

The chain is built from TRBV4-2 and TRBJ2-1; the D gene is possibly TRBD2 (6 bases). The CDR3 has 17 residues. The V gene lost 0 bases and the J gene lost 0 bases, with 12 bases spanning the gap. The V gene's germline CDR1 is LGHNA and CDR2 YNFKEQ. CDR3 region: CASSQDTELASYNEQFF. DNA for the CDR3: TGTGCCAGCAGCCAAGATACGGAACTAGCCTCCTACAATGAGCAGTTCTTC.

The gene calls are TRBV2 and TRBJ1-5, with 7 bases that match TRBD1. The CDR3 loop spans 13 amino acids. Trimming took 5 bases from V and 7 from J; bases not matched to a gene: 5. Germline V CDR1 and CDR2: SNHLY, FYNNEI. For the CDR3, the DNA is TGTGCCAGCAGTAAGACAGGGAAACAGCCCCAGCATTTT. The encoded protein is CASSKTGKQPQHF.

CDR3 in amino acids: CAISTGHYENTF. CDR3 DNA: TGTGCCATCAGCACGGGACACTACGAAAACACCTTC. This chain connects TRBV10-3 to TRBJ1-2; maybe TRBD1 (6 bases). The CDR3 consists of 12 residues. The V gene's germline CDR1 is ENHRY and CDR2 SYGVKD. Trimming removed 6 bases at V and 12 bases at J, with 17 bases between.

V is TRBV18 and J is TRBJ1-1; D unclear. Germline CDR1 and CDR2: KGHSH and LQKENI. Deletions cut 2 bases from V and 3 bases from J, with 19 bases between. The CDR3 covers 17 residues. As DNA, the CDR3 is TGTGCCAGCTCACCAAGGAACAGTGCATTTGGTGACACTGAAGCTTTCTTT. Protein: CASSPRNSAFGDTEAFF.

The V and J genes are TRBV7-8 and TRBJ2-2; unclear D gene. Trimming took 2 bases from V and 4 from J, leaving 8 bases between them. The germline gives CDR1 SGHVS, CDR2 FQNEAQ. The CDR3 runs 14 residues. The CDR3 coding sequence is TGTGCCAGCAGCTTACACGAGAGCACCGGGGAGCTGTTTTTT. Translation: CASSLHESTGELFF. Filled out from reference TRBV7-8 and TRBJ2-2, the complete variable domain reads GAGVSQSPRYKVAKRGQDVALRCDPISGHVSLFWYQQALGQGPEFLTYFQNEAQLDKSGLPSDRFFAERPEGSVSTLKIQRTQQEDSAVYLCASSLHESTGELFFGEGSRLTVL.

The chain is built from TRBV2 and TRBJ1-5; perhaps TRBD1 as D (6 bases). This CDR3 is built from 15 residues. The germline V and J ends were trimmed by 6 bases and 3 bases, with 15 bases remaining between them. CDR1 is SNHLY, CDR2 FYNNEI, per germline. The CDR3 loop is CASRIEAGANQPQHF. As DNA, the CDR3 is TGTGCCAGCAGAATCGAGGCAGGGGCCAATCAGCCCCAGCATTTT.

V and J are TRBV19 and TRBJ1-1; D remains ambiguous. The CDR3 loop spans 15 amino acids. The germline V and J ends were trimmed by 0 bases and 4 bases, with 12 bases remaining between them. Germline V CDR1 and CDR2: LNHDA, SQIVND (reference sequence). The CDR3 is CASSIEGRAATEAFF. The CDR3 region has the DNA TGTGCCAGTAGTATAGAAGGGAGGGCCGCCACTGAAGCTTTCTTT.

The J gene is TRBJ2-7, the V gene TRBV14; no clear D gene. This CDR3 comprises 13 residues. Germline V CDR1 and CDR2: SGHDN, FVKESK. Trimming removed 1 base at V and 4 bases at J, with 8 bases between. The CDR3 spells CASSQALEYEQYF. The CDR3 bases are TGTGCCAGCAGCCAAGCTTTGGAGTACGAGCAGTACTTC. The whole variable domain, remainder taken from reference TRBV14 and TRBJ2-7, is EAGVTQFPSHSVIEKGQTVTLRCDPISGHDNLYWYRRVMGKEIKFLLHFVKESKQDESGMPNNRFLAERTGGTYSTLKVQPAELEDSGVYFCASSQALEYEQYFGPGTRLTVT.

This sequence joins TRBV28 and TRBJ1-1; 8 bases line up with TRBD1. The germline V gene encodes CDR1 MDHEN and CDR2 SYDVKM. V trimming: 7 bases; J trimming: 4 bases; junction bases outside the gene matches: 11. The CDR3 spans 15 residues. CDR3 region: CASIADRETLTEAFF. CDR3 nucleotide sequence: TGTGCCAGCATCGCGGACAGGGAAACCCTCACTGAAGCTTTCTTT.

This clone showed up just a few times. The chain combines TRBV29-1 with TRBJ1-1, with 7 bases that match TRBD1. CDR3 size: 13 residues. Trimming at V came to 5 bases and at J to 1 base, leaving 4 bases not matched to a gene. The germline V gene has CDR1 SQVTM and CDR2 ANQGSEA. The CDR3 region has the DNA TGCAGCGTTACAGGGGATCGGAACACTGAAGCTTTCTTT. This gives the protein CSVTGDRNTEAFF.

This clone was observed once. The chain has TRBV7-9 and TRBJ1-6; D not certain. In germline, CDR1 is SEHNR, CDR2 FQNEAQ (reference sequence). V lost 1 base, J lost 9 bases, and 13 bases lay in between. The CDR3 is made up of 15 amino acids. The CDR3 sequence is CASSLVVGVGSPLHF. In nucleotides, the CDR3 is TGTGCCAGCAGCTTAGTGGTCGGTGTGGGTTCACCCCTCCACTTT.

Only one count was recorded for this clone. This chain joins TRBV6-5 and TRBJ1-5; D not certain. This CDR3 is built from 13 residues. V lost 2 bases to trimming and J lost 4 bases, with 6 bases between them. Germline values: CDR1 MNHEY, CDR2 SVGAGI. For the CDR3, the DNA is TGTGCCAGCAGTTACGCACGGAATCAGCCCCAGCATTTT. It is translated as CASSYARNQPQHF.

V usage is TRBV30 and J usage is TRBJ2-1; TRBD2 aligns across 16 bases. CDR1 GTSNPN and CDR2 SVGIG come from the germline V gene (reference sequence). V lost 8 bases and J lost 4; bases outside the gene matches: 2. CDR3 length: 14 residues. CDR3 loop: CAGTSGGVYNEQFF. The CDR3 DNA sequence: TGTGCCGGGACTAGCGGGGGGGTATACAATGAGCAGTTCTTC.

This CDR3 reads CAIMDRGRVWTIAGGPTGELFF. The CDR3 nucleotides are TGTGCCATCATGGACAGGGGGCGCGTATGGACCATAGCGGGGGGCCCTACCGGGGAGCTGTTTTTT. The chain couples TRBV10-3 to TRBJ2-2; D might be TRBD1 (11 bases). The CDR3 has 22 amino acids. V was trimmed by 7 bases and J by 5 bases, leaving 38 bases between them. CDR1 is ENHRY, CDR2 SYGVKD, per germline.